This passage covers 21 T cell receptor beta chains from one sample sequenced in a study of shared clonotypes between healthy human individuals. In the naive CD8 group, cells lacked CD45RO and were positively selected for CCR7, so terminally differentiated effector memory CD45RA+ cells were left out. Libraries were prepared by immunoSEQ multiplex PCR; TCRdb keeps only in-frame clonotypes and omits some of them. The sample holds some 2 million clones; about 94% are singletons and the top ten take roughly 1.1%. Material: naive CD8+ T cells sorted from blood. These receptors originate from a man between 18 and 35 years old in good health.

V is TRBV7-9 and J is TRBJ1-4; tentative D call: TRBD1 (5 bases). Germline V CDR1 and CDR2: SEHNR, FQNEAQ (reference sequence). V dropped 5 bases and J dropped 3 bases, with 7 bases sitting between them. The CDR3 loop spans 13 amino acids. The CDR3 region is CASSRGSNEKLFF. Here the CDR3 DNA reads TGTGCCAGCAGCCGGGGGTCTAATGAAAAACTGTTTTTT.

The chain uses TRBV10-3 and TRBJ2-7; 9 bases align to TRBD1. CDR1 and CDR2 from the germline V gene are ENHRY and SYGVKD. The CDR3 sequence is 15 residues long. V dropped 6 bases and J dropped 5; count of bases not matched to a gene: 11. CDR3: CAIRPGQGIINEQYF. As DNA, the CDR3 is TGTGCCATCAGACCGGGACAGGGAATAATAAACGAGCAGTACTTC.

With regard to this clone: At the DNA level, this CDR3 is encoded by other sequences in the same sample as well. This rearrangement joins TRBV5-1 to TRBJ2-7; the match to TRBD1 covers 8 bases. The germline CDR1 and CDR2 sequences are SGHRS and YFSETQ. The CDR3 runs to 13 residues. Trimming at V came to 4 bases and at J to 3 bases, leaving 3 bases not matched to a gene. CDR3 sequence reads: CASSHGQGYEQYF. The CDR3, as DNA: TGCGCCAGCAGCCATGGACAGGGCTACGAGCAGTACTTC.

The chain is built from TRBV13 and TRBJ1-6; D possibly corresponds to TRBD1 (5 bases). CDR3 length: 14 residues. CDR1 PRHDT and CDR2 FYEKMQ come from the germline V gene (reference sequence). Trimming took 0 bases from V and 11 from J, leaving 11 bases between them. The CDR3 DNA reads as TGTGCCAGCAGCTTAGGGCAGGGTTATCCACCCCTCCACTTT. Its translation: CASSLGQGYPPLHF.

This chain joins TRBV10-1 and TRBJ1-1; the D gene is possibly TRBD1 (5 bases). The V end was cut by 4 bases, the J end by 2 bases, with 8 bases between. The CDR3 covers 13 residues. Germline CDR1 reads WNHNN; CDR2 reads SYGVQD (reference sequence). The CDR3 is CASSGGTNTEAFF. The CDR3 nucleotides are TGCGCCAGCAGTGGCGGGACCAACACTGAAGCTTTCTTT.

The chain has TRBV19 and TRBJ2-7, with 9 positions matching TRBD2. The CDR3 runs 15 residues. With 3 bases clipped from V and 1 base from J, the junction kept 4 bases outside the gene matches. CDR1 and CDR2 (germline): LNHDA, SQIVND (reference sequence). CDR3 loop: CASSIVAGDSYEQYF. CDR3 nucleotides: TGTGCCAGTAGTATTGTAGCGGGAGATTCCTACGAGCAGTACTTC.

The rearrangement joins TRBV29-1 to TRBJ2-3; 8 nucleotides align to TRBD1. V lost 6 bases and J lost 2; bases outside the gene matches: 4. The CDR3 has 13 residues. CDR1 is SQVTM and CDR2 is ANQGSEA in the germline V gene. In nucleotides, the CDR3 is TGCAGCGTCCCGACAGGGGTCACAGATACGCAGTATTTT. As protein: CSVPTGVTDTQYF.

The rearrangement uses TRBV7-9 and TRBJ2-7; D unresolved. Germline CDR1 and CDR2: SEHNR and FQNEAQ (reference sequence). This CDR3 spans 14 amino acids. Deletions cut 1 base from V and 1 base from J, with 8 bases between. The CDR3 coding sequence is TGTGCCAGCAGCTTAGGACGACCATCCTACGAGCAGTACTTC. This sequence encodes CASSLGRPSYEQYF.

The chain couples TRBV9 to TRBJ2-1; TRBD2 agrees at 9 bases. Germline V gene data show CDR1 as SGDLS and CDR2 as YYNGEE. V was pared by 0 bases and J by 4 bases, with 11 bases of the junction left unmatched. The CDR3 is made up of 18 amino acids. For the CDR3, the DNA is TGTGCCAGCAGCGTAGCTCTTTTGGGGGCGGGAGGGTACAATGAGCAGTTCTTC. Translating it yields CASSVALLGAGGYNEQFF. Full variable domain (remainder filled in from reference TRBV9 and TRBJ2-1): DSGVTQTPKHLITATGQRVTLRCSPRSGDLSVYWYQQSLDQGLQFLIQYYNGEERAKGNILERFSAQQFPDLHSELNLSSLELGDSALYFCASSVALLGAGGYNEQFFGPGTRLTVL.

This sequence joins TRBV2 and TRBJ2-3; TRBD1 matches at 8 bases. J was trimmed by 2 bases and V by 2 bases; bases with no gene match: 15. CDR3 size: 19 residues. Germline CDR1 is SNHLY and CDR2 is FYNNEI. DNA of the CDR3: TGTGCCAGCAGTGAATTAGGGACAGGCCCTTCTTCATCCACAGATACGCAGTATTTT. As protein: CASSELGTGPSSSTDTQYF.

This chain uses TRBV6-1 with TRBJ2-5; 8 nucleotides match TRBD1. V lost 1 base, J lost 4 bases, and 11 bases stayed unmatched. The CDR3 spans 17 residues. Germline CDR1 and CDR2: MNHNS and SASEGT. For the CDR3, the DNA is TGTGCCAGCAGTGAAGAAATTGGGTGGACAGGGCCAGAGACCCAGTACTTC. Protein product: CASSEEIGWTGPETQYF.

For this clone: At one end the junction does not follow the germline gene, possibly because of a read error. This sample includes further DNA sequences coding for the same CDR3. The chain combines TRBV6-5 with TRBJ1-2, with D maybe TRBD1 (6 bases). This CDR3 is 14 amino acids long. CDR1 is MNHEY and CDR2 is SVGAGI in the germline V gene. In DNA, the CDR3 is TGCGCCAGCAGTTACGGAGAGGGGGTGAATGGCTACACCTTC. This sequence encodes CASSYGEGVNGYTF.

V is TRBV10-1 and J is TRBJ2-1, with D possibly called TRBD1 or TRBD2 (5 bases each). CDR1 and CDR2 from the germline V gene are WNHNN and SYGVQD (reference sequence). The CDR3 has 15 residues. V was pared by 2 bases and J by 3 bases, with 11 bases between. For the CDR3, the DNA is TGCGCCAGCAGTGAGCCCGGGACGGTCTACAATGAGCAGTTCTTC. Translation: CASSEPGTVYNEQFF.

This clone was found once. This rearrangement joins TRBV28 to TRBJ2-1; D may be TRBD2 (6 bases). This CDR3 has 15 amino acids. Germline V gives CDR1 MDHEN, CDR2 SYDVKM. V lost 7 bases and J lost 1, with 14 bases in between. The CDR3 nucleotides are TGTGCCAGCACCTGGGAGGCCGAATCCTACAATGAGCAGTTCTTC. Translating gives CASTWEAESYNEQFF.

This clone was seen a single time. The V call is TRBV5-4, the J call TRBJ1-1; a possible D gene is TRBD1 (6 bases). The germline V and J ends were trimmed by 7 bases and 1 base, with 26 bases remaining between them. This CDR3 is 18 amino acids long. Germline V lookup: CDR1 SGHNT, CDR2 YYREEE (reference sequence). The CDR3 DNA sequence: TGTGCCAGCTACAGGGCAACCGGGTGGGGCATACAGAACACTGAAGCTTTCTTT. Translated, it gives CASYRATGWGIQNTEAFF.

J is TRBJ2-1 and V is TRBV10-3; TRBD2 aligns across 9 bases. The CDR3 extends over 16 amino acids. V lost 3 bases, J lost 4 bases, and 7 bases stayed unmatched. The germline CDR1 and CDR2 sequences are ENHRY and SYGVKD. CDR3 bases: TGTGCCATCAGTGACTCTAATAGCGGGGGTTACAATGAGCAGTTCTTC. Amino acid sequence: CAISDSNSGGYNEQFF.

Comment on this clone: This sample also contains other DNA sequences that code for the same CDR3. The CDR3 bases are TGTGCCAGCAGTTACTCTGGCTACACCTTC. It translates to CASSYSGYTF. The rearrangement uses TRBV6-6 and TRBJ1-2; D not resolved. CDR3 length: 10 residues. Germline V CDR1 and CDR2: MNHNY, SVGAGI (reference sequence). Deletions cut 0 bases from V and 7 bases from J, with 0 bases between.

Regarding this clone: This same CDR3 is encoded by further DNA sequences in the sample. The chain is built from TRBV19 and TRBJ2-1, with 8 nucleotides matching TRBD2. Unmatched junction bases numbered 4, after V lost 5 bases and J lost 4 bases. Germline V CDR1 and CDR2: LNHDA, SQIVND (reference sequence). The CDR3 is made up of 14 amino acids. The CDR3 is CASSALAAYNEQFF. The CDR3 DNA is TGTGCCAGTAGTGCACTAGCGGCGTACAATGAGCAGTTCTTC. Looking up the rest from reference TRBV19 and TRBJ2-1 gives the full variable domain: DGGITQSPKYLFRKEGQNVTLSCEQNLNHDAMYWYRQDPGQGLRLIYYSQIVNDFQKGDIAEGYSVSREKKESFPLTVTSAQKNPTAFYLCASSALAAYNEQFFGPGTRLTVL.

The J gene is TRBJ2-1, the V gene TRBV25-1; weak D call: TRBD2 (6 bases). The CDR3 extends over 15 amino acids. Germline values: CDR1 MGHDK, CDR2 SYGVNS. Between the trimmed V and J ends, which lost 7 bases and 1 base, there was a span of 14 bases. The CDR3 protein is CASTHSGLSYNEQFF. CDR3 sequence (DNA): TGTGCCAGCACCCACAGCGGGCTTTCCTACAATGAGCAGTTCTTC. The full variable domain, in which reference TRBV25-1 and TRBJ2-1 provide the parts outside the CDR3, is EADIYQTPRYLVIGTGKKITLECSQTMGHDKMYWYQQDPGMELHLIHYSYGVNSTEKGDLSSESTVSRIRTEHFPLTLESARPSHTSQYLCASTHSGLSYNEQFFGPGTRLTVL.

Only one count was recorded for this clone. The chain combines TRBV7-9 with TRBJ1-5; D may be TRBD1 (6 bases). CDR1 is SEHNR and CDR2 is FQNEAQ in the germline V gene (reference sequence). The CDR3 totals 14 residues. The germline V and J ends were trimmed by 1 base and 6 bases, with 10 bases remaining between them. The CDR3 DNA follows: TGTGCCAGCAGCTTAGAGGGGGAGGGTCAGCCCCAGCATTTT. It yields the protein CASSLEGEGQPQHF. Supplemented by reference TRBV7-9 and TRBJ1-5, the full variable domain reads DTGVSQNPRHKITKRGQNVTFRCDPISEHNRLYWYRQTLGQGPEFLTYFQNEAQLEKSRLLSDRFSAERPKGSFSTLEIQRTEQGDSAMYLCASSLEGEGQPQHFGDGTRLSIL.

The V gene is TRBV19, the J gene TRBJ1-4; D is unclear. Germline assignment: CDR1 LNHDA and CDR2 SQIVND (reference sequence). Trimming took off 3 bases at V and 7 bases at J, with 15 bases between the two ends. The CDR3 is 15 amino acids. For the CDR3, the DNA is TGTGCCAGTAGTATTGGGGTTCGGTGGGGTGAAAAACTGTTTTTT. Translating it yields CASSIGVRWGEKLFF.